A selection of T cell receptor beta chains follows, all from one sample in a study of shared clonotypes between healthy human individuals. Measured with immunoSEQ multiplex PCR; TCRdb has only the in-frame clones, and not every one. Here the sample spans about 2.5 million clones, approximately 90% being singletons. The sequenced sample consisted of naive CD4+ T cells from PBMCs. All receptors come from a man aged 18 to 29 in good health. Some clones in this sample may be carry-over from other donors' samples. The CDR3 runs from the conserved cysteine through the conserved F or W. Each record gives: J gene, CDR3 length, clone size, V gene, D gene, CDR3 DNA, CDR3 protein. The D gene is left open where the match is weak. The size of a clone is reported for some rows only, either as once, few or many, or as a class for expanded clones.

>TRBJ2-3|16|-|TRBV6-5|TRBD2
TGTGCCAGCAGTTACTCCGGCGCGGGAGGGGCAGATACGCAGTATTTT
CASSYSGAGGADTQYF
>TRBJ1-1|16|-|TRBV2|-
TGTGCCAGCAGTGAAGGTATTGGCAGGGGGAACACTGAAGCTTTCTTT
CASSEGIGRGNTEAFF
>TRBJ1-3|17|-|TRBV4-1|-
TGCGCCAGCAGCCAAGCCCCACCCCAGCAGGGCGCGTACACCATATATTTT
CASSQAPPQQGAYTIYF
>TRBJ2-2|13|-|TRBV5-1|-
TGCGCCAGCAGCACGGCTAGAACCGGGGAGCTGTTTTTT
CASSTARTGELFF
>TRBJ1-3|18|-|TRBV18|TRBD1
TGTGCCAGCTCAACTACTCGGACAGGGGGAACTTCTGGAAACACCATATATTTT
CASSTTRTGGTSGNTIYF
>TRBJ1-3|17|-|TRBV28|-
TGTGCCAGCAGTTTACTGGGCAGGGGACACTCTGGAAACACCATATATTTT
CASSLLGRGHSGNTIYF
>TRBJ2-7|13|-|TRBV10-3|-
TGTGCCATCAGTGATGGGAGAGGGCTCGAGCAGTACTTC
CAISDGRGLEQYF
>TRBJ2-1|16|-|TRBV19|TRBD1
TGTGCCAGTAGTATGAGATACCGGACAGGGGGGAATGAGCAGTTCTTC
CASSMRYRTGGNEQFF
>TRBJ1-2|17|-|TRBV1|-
TGCACCAGCAGCCGAAACCAAGATTTTCCGGGCAACTATGGCTACACCTTC
CTSSRNQDFPGNYGYTF
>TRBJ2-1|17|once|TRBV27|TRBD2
TGTGCCAGCAGTCGCCGGACTAGCGGGAGAGTGTACAATGAGCAGTTCTTC
CASSRRTSGRVYNEQFF
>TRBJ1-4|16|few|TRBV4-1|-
TGCGCCAGCAGCCGAGAGGGCAAGGACGGGAATGAAAAACTGTTTTTT
CASSREGKDGNEKLFF
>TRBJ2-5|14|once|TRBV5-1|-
TGCGCCAGCAGCTTGGGGCAGATGGGGGAGACCCAGTACTTC
CASSLGQMGETQYF
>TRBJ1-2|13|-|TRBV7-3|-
TGTGCCAGCAGCTTAGAGGCGCTCTATGGCTACACCTTC
CASSLEALYGYTF
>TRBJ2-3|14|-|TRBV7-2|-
TGTGCCAGCAGCTTATTGGACTACACAGATACGCAGTATTTT
CASSLLDYTDTQYF
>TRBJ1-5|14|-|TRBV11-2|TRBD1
TGTGCCAGCAGGCAACAGGGGAGCAATCAGCCCCAGCATTTT
CASRQQGSNQPQHF
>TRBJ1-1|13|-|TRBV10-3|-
TGTGCCATCAGTGAGCAGGAAAAGGGTGAAGCTTTCTTT
CAISEQEKGEAFF
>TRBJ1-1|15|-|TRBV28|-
TGTGCCAGCAGTTTCGGGGGAGGAGTATTGGGTGAAGCTTTCTTT
CASSFGGGVLGEAFF
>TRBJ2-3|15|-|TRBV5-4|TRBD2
TGTGCCAGCAGCTTGCGCGGGAGTACAGGAGATACGCAGTATTTT
CASSLRGSTGDTQYF
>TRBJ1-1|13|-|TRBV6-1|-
TGTGCCGGAACAGGAGGGACTAACACTGAAGCTTTCTTT
CAGTGGTNTEAFF
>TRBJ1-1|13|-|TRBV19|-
TGTGCCAGTAGTCCATTCGAGCGTACTGAAGCTTTCTTT
CASSPFERTEAFF
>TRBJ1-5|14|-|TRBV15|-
TGTGCCACCAGCAGAGATCCTAGTCAGGGTCTCCAGCATTTT
CATSRDPSQGLQHF
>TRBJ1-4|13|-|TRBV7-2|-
TGTGCCAGCAGCTTAGTCGGGCGAGAAAAACTGTTTTTT
CASSLVGREKLFF
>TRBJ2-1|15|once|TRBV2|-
TGTGCCAGCAGTGATAGCCCGGAGTCCCTAAATGAGCAGTTCTTC
CASSDSPESLNEQFF
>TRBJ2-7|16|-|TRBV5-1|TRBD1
TGCGCCAGCAGCTTGATGCCGGGACAGGGTCGCTACGAGCAGTACTTC
CASSLMPGQGRYEQYF
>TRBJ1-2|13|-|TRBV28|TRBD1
TGTGCCAGCAGTGAACAGGGGTTGTATGGCTACACCTTC
CASSEQGLYGYTF
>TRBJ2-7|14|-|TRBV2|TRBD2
TGTGCCACGGGACTAGCGGCCGGTTCCTACGAGCAGTACTTC
CATGLAAGSYEQYF
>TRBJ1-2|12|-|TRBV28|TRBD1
TGTGCCAGCAGGGGACAGCCGTATGGCTACACCTTC
CASRGQPYGYTF
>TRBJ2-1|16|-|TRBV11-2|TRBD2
TGTGCCAGCAGCTCAGCGGGAGTCTCGTCCTACAATGAGCAGTTCTTC
CASSSAGVSSYNEQFF
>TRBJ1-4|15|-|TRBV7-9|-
TGTGCCAGCAGCCCAGAACATGGGTGGCTGGAAAAACTGTTTTTT
CASSPEHGWLEKLFF
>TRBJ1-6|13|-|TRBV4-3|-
TGCGCCAGCAGCCAAGATCTAGGAGGACCCCTCCACTTT
CASSQDLGGPLHF
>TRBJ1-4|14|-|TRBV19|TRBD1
TGTGCCAGTACCGACACAGGGGGCGATGAAAAACTGTTTTTT
CASTDTGGDEKLFF
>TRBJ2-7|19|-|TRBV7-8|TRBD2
TGTGCCAGCAGCTTAAGAGCTAGCGGGAGATCTAACAGCTACTACGAGCAGTACTTC
CASSLRASGRSNSYYEQYF
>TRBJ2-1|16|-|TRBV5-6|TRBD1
TGTGCCAGCAGCTCGACGACCGGGACAGATTACAATGAGCAGTTCTTC
CASSSTTGTDYNEQFF
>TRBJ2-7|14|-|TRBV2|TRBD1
TGTGCCAGCGGCAGGATCGGGACAGGGTACGAGCAGTACTTC
CASGRIGTGYEQYF
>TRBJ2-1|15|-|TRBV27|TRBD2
TGTGCCAGCAGTTCAACGGGACTAGCGGTCCATTGGCAGTTCTTC
CASSSTGLAVHWQFF
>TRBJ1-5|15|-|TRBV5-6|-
TGTGCCAGCAGTCGTGGGGGTATACGCAATCAGCCCCAGCATTTT
CASSRGGIRNQPQHF
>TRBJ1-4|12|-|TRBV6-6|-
TGTGCCACCCGAGGGGGGAGCGAAAAACTGTTTTTT
CATRGGSEKLFF
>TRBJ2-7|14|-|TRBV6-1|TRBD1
TGTGCCAGCAGCATCCGGGACAGAAGCTACGAGCAGTACTTC
CASSIRDRSYEQYF
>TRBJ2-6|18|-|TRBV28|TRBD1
TGTGCCAGCAGTTTACTGAGGGGGCTCCGTTCTGGGGCCAACGTCCTGACTTTC
CASSLLRGLRSGANVLTF
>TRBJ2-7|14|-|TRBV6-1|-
TGTGCCAGCGTCAGACAGGTCCCCTCGAGGGAGCAGTACTTC
CASVRQVPSREQYF
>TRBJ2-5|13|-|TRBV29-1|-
TGCAGCGTGGGGGGGGACAGCCAAGAGACCCAGTACTTC
CSVGGDSQETQYF
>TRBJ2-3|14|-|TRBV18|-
TGTGCCAGCTCACCGGCAGGCCGAGGGGGTACGCAGTATTTT
CASSPAGRGGTQYF
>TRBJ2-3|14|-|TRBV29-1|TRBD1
TGCAGCGTGTCCGGGACAGGGGATGTGGATACGCAGTATTTT
CSVSGTGDVDTQYF
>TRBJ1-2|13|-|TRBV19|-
TGTGCCAGTAGTAATTTGGCTAACTATGGCTACACCTTC
CASSNLANYGYTF
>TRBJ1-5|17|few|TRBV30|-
TGTGCCTGGAGTGTATCGCGGGGTCCTAGAAGCAATCAGCCCCAGCATTTT
CAWSVSRGPRSNQPQHF
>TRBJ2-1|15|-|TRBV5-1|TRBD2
TGCGCCAGCAGCTTGGCAGGGAGCGGGGGTAATGAGCAGTTCTTC
CASSLAGSGGNEQFF
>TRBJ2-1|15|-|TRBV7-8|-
TGTGCCAGCAGCCTCCGCGAACGCTCCTACAATGAGCAGTTCTTC
CASSLRERSYNEQFF
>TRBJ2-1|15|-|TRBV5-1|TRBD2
TGCGCCAGCAGCAAGGGACTACCGACGTACAATGAGCAGTTCTTC
CASSKGLPTYNEQFF
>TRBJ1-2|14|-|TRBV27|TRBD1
TGTGCCAGCAGTTTGACAGGGGGCGGCTATGGCTACACCTTC
CASSLTGGGYGYTF
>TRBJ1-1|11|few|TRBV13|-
TGTGCCACACAGCTGAACGCTGAAGCTTTCTTT
CATQLNAEAFF